This T cell receptor beta chain was sequenced for a study of T cell responses to AZD1222 COVID-19 vaccine. Clones were sequenced by immunoSEQ multiplex PCR, and TCRdb holds only the in-frame ones, with some missing. The data contain roughly 87,000 clones, 75% to 90% of them singletons. The V gene's germline CDR1 is SGHRS and CDR2 YFSETQ. The CDR3 sequence is 12 residues long. The V and J ends lost 0 bases and 7 bases respectively, with 7 bases between them. The specimen was peripheral blood, collected 28 days after the second AZD1222 dose. The V and J genes are TRBV5-1 and TRBJ1-2; no clear D gene. The sequence was obtained from an adult who received the AZD1222 COVID-19 vaccine. The CDR3: CASSLGVVGYTF. The DNA for the CDR3 is TGCGCCAGCAGCTTGGGGGTGGTTGGCTACACCTTC.